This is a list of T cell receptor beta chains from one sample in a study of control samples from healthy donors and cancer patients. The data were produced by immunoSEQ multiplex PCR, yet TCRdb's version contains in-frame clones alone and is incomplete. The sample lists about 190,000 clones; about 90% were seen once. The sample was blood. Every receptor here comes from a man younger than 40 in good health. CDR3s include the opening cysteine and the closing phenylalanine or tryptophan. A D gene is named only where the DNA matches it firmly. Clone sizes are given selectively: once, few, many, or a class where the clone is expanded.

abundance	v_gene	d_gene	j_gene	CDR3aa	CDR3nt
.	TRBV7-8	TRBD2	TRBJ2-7	CASSLLTGTKIYEQYF	TGTGCCAGCAGCTTGTTAACCGGGACTAAAATCTACGAGCAGTACTTC
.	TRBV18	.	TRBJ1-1	CASSTRGLNTEAFF	TGTGCCAGCTCTACCCGGGGATTGAACACTGAAGCTTTCTTT
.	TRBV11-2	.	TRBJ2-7	CASTLSVPLSYEQYF	TGTGCCAGCACCCTCTCAGTACCCCTCTCCTACGAGCAGTACTTC
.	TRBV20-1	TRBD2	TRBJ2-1	CSASKRTSGFLSYNEQFF	TGCAGTGCTAGTAAGCGGACTAGCGGGTTCCTCTCCTACAATGAGCAGTTCTTC
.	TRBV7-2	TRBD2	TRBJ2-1	CASSLAHGGAGHNEQFF	TGTGCCAGCAGCTTAGCGCATGGGGGAGCGGGGCACAATGAGCAGTTCTTC
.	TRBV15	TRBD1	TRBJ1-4	CATSRDRGRSNEKLFF	TGTGCCACCAGCAGAGACAGGGGGCGATCTAATGAAAAACTGTTTTTT
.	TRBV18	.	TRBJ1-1	CASSPNGDLNTEAFF	TGTGCCAGCTCACCAAACGGAGACCTGAACACTGAAGCTTTCTTT
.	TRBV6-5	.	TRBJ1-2	CASSYSKSGKNYGYTF	TGTGCCAGCAGTTACTCGAAATCAGGGAAGAACTATGGCTACACCTTC
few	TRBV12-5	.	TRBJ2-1	CASGLVLGMMGGGEQFF	TGTGCTAGTGGTTTGGTACTTGGCATGATGGGGGGCGGGGAGCAGTTCTTC
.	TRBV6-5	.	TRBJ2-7	CATREVIEEQYF	TGTGCCACTAGGGAGGTGATTGAAGAGCAGTACTTC
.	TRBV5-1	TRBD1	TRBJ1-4	CASNTGDGNEKLFF	TGCGCCAGCAATACAGGGGATGGTAATGAAAAACTGTTTTTT
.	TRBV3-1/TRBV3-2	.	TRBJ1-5	CASSQGTVSNQPQHF	TGTGCCAGCAGCCAAGGGACAGTTAGCAATCAGCCCCAGCATTTT
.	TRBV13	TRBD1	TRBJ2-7	CASSPRTGEYEQYF	TGTGCCAGCAGCCCTAGGACAGGAGAGTACGAGCAGTACTTC
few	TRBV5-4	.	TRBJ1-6	CASSLEGAASPLHF	TGTGCCAGCAGCTTGGAAGGGGCGGCTTCACCCCTCCACTTT
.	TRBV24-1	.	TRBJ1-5	CATSALGSSNQPQHF	TGTGCCACCAGTGCCCTAGGGAGCAGCAATCAGCCCCAGCATTTT
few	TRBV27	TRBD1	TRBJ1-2	CASREIFRGEGYGYTF	TGTGCCAGCAGGGAAATTTTCAGGGGGGAAGGCTATGGCTACACCTTC
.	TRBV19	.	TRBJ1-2	CASSIPDRNYGYTF	TGTGCCAGTAGTATACCCGACAGGAACTATGGCTACACCTTC
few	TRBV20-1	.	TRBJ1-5	CSAGQQHF	TGCAGTGCCGGGCAGCAGCATTTT
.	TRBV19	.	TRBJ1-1	CASSIEGWTEAFF	TGTGCCAGTAGTATAGAGGGTTGGACTGAAGCTTTCTTT
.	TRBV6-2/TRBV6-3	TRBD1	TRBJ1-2	CASSSSLGTVGDYGYTF	TGTGCCAGCAGTTCTTCCCTTGGGACAGTCGGAGACTATGGCTACACCTTC
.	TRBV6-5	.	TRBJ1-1	CASSPSANTEAFF	TGTGCCAGCAGTCCGTCAGCGAACACTGAAGCTTTCTTT
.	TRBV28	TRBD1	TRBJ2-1	CASSQSGQARLNEQFF	TGTGCCAGCAGCCAAAGCGGACAGGCTCGGTTGAATGAGCAGTTCTTC
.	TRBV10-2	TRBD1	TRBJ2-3	CASSGQGTDTQYF	TGCGCCAGCAGTGGACAGGGAACAGATACGCAGTATTTT
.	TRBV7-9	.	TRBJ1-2	CASSFYVGSSNYGYTF	TGTGCCAGCAGCTTTTACGTAGGTTCCTCTAACTATGGCTACACCTTC
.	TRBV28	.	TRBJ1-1	CASSRGGVLRTEAFF	TGTGCCAGCAGTCGAGGTGGGGTTTTGCGCACTGAAGCTTTCTTT
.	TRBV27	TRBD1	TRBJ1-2	CASRGRQGISSNYGYTF	TGTGCCAGCAGGGGGCGACAGGGAATTTCTTCAAACTATGGCTACACCTTC
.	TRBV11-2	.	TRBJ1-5	CASSLDPRSNQPQHF	TGTGCCAGCAGCTTAGATCCCAGGTCCAATCAGCCCCAGCATTTT
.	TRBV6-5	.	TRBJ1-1	CASMQGLNTEAFF	TGTGCCAGCATGCAGGGGCTGAACACTGAAGCTTTCTTT
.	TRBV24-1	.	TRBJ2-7	CATSDNTGAAYEQYF	TGTGCCACCAGTGATAACACGGGCGCCGCCTACGAGCAGTACTTC
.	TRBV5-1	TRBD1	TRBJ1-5	CASSLGGGAGQPQHF	TGCGCCAGCAGCTTAGGAGGGGGCGCAGGGCAGCCCCAGCATTTT
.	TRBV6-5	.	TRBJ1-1	CASSYSFRGNTEAFF	TGTGCCAGCAGTTACTCGTTTCGGGGGAACACTGAAGCTTTCTTT
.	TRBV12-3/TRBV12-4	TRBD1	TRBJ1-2	CASSSTGAYGYTF	TGCGCCAGCAGTTCTACAGGGGCCTATGGCTACACCTTC
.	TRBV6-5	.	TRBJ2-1	CASSYLGNEQFF	TGTGCCAGCAGTTACCTAGGCAATGAGCAGTTCTTC
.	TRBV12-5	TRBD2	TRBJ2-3	CASGPVRGAVDTQYF	TGTGCTAGTGGTCCCGTGCGGGGGGCGGTAGATACGCAGTATTTT
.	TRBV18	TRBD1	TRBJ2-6	CASSPQGQGSAGANVLTF	TGTGCCAGCTCACCACAAGGACAGGGATCCGCTGGGGCCAACGTCCTGACTTTC
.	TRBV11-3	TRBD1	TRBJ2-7	CASSSGQALEQYF	TGTGCCAGCAGCTCCGGACAGGCCTTGGAGCAGTACTTC
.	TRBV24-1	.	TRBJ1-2	CATSPRGGRENYGYTF	TGTGCCACCAGTCCCCGTGGAGGCAGGGAAAACTATGGCTACACCTTC
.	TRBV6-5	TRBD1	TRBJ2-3	CASRPDRGTDTQYF	TGTGCCAGCAGACCAGACAGGGGCACAGATACGCAGTATTTT
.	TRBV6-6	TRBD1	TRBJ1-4	CASSSDRGDEKLFF	TGTGCCAGCAGTTCCGACAGGGGAGATGAAAAACTGTTTTTT
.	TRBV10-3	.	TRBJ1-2	CAISDPSGGRDAYGYTF	TGTGCCATCAGTGACCCATCGGGGGGAAGGGACGCCTATGGCTACACCTTC
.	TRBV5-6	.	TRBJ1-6	CASSAGHLNSPLHF	TGTGCCAGCAGCGCCGGACACCTGAATTCACCCCTCCACTTT
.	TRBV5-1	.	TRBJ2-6	CASSSPQANVLTF	TGCGCCAGCAGCTCGCCGCAGGCCAACGTCCTGACTTTC
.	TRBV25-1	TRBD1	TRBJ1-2	CASSELGQGKPSLYGYTF	TGTGCCAGCAGTGAATTGGGACAGGGAAAACCCTCCCTCTATGGCTACACCTTC
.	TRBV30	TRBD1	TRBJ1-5	CAWSGGQGVNQPQHF	TGTGCCTGGTCAGGGGGACAGGGGGTTAATCAGCCCCAGCATTTT
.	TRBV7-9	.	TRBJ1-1	CASSRSRQTNTEAFF	TGTGCCAGCAGTCGAAGCCGACAGACAAACACTGAAGCTTTCTTT
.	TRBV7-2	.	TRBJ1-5	CASSLGGTLHGNQPQHF	TGTGCCAGCAGCTTAGGGGGAACACTCCATGGCAATCAGCCCCAGCATTTT
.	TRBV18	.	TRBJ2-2	CASSPLELTGELFF	TGTGCCAGCTCACCGTTAGAGCTCACCGGGGAGCTGTTTTTT
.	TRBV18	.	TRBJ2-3	CASSPQNTDTQYF	TGTGCCAGCTCACCGCAAAACACAGATACGCAGTATTTT
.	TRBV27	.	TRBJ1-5	CASSPRTAHNQPQHF	TGTGCCAGCAGTCCCAGGACCGCACACAATCAGCCCCAGCATTTT
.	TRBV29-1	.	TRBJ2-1	CSVGEHLPNEQFF	TGCAGCGTCGGCGAGCATCTACCGAATGAGCAGTTCTTC
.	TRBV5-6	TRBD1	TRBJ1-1	CASSLPGQGLDTEAFF	TGTGCCAGCAGCTTACCGGGACAGGGATTAGACACTGAAGCTTTCTTT
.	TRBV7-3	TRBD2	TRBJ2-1	CASSFTRGGRIEQFF	TGTGCCAGCAGCTTCACGCGGGGGGGCCGTATTGAGCAGTTCTTC
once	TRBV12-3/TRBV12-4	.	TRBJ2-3	CASTSYSADTQYF	TGTGCCAGCACGTCGTACAGTGCAGATACGCAGTATTTT
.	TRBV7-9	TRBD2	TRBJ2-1	CASSLRAGGINEQFF	TGTGCCAGCAGCTTAAGAGCGGGGGGGATTAATGAGCAGTTCTTC
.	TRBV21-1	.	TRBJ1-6	CASSQKGYSSYNSPLHF	TGTGCCAGCAGCCAGAAGGGGTATAGCTCCTATAATTCACCCCTCCACTTT